The rows below give T cell receptor beta chains drawn from one sample of a study of shared clonotypes between healthy human individuals. TCRdb's copy holds only in-frame clones and misses some; the assay was immunoSEQ multiplex PCR. Of some 2,500,000 clones listed, 93% are singletons. The sequenced material came from naive CD4+ T cells from PBMCs. These receptors were obtained from a man aged 18-30 years in good health. Some clones in this sample may be carry-over from other donors' samples. Each CDR3 is given with its conserved first and last residue. A D gene is named only where the DNA matches it firmly.

d_call	v_call	j_call	cdr3_nt	cdr3_aa
NA	TRBV7-9	TRBJ2-1	TGTGCCAGCAGCTCCCTCCGTGAGGGGGGATTCCACAATGAGCAGTTCTTC	CASSSLREGGFHNEQFF
NA	TRBV5-1	TRBJ1-2	TGCGCCAGCAGCTTGGGGACTTCTAACTATGGCTACACCTTC	CASSLGTSNYGYTF
NA	TRBV6-6	TRBJ2-7	TGTGCCAGCAGAACCGGACAGAACGAGCAGTACTTC	CASRTGQNEQYF
NA	TRBV12-5	TRBJ2-3	TGTGCTAGTGGGCTTTATGGGAGCAATACGCAGTATTTT	CASGLYGSNTQYF
NA	TRBV7-9	TRBJ2-2	TGTGCCAGCAGCCACCCTCTCGCTAGCGTTAACACCGGGGAGCTGTTTTTT	CASSHPLASVNTGELFF
TRBD2	TRBV29-1	TRBJ2-5	TGCAGCGTTGTCCAGCGGGAGGTGGGAGAGCAGTACTTC	CSVVQREVGEQYF
TRBD2	TRBV11-3	TRBJ2-7	TGTGCCAGCAGCTTACTCAACCGTGGAGGGACTAGCGAGACCTACGAGCAGTACTTC	CASSLLNRGGTSETYEQYF
TRBD1	TRBV28	TRBJ1-1	TGTGCCAGCAGGGGACAGTCAAGTTCTGGTGAAGCTTTCTTT	CASRGQSSSGEAFF
TRBD2	TRBV19	TRBJ2-2	TGTGCCAGTAGTACCCAACTAGCGGGAGAGCTGTTTTTT	CASSTQLAGELFF
TRBD2	TRBV2	TRBJ2-2	TGTGCCAGCAGTGTCCTAGCGGGAGGGCCCTCGGAGACCGGGGAGCTGTTTTTT	CASSVLAGGPSETGELFF
NA	TRBV7-9	TRBJ2-1	TGTGCCAGCAGCCCTTACGCCCTCCGCATCAATGAGCAGTTCTTC	CASSPYALRINEQFF
NA	TRBV9	TRBJ2-3	TGTGCCAGCAGCGTAGGACAGGCTCCAGATACGCAGTATTTT	CASSVGQAPDTQYF
TRBD2	TRBV9	TRBJ2-1	TGTGCCAGCAGCACGAGCGGGGGGTCTTACAATGAGCAGTTCTTC	CASSTSGGSYNEQFF
TRBD1	TRBV7-9	TRBJ1-1	TGTGCCACCAAATTTCAGGGGGTCGACACTGAAGCTTTCTTT	CATKFQGVDTEAFF
NA	TRBV5-1	TRBJ2-3	TGCGCCAGCTCTATAGCGGCTAGCACAGATACGCAGTATTTT	CASSIAASTDTQYF
NA	TRBV13	TRBJ1-2	TGTGCCAGCAGCCAAGGGGGGGGCTATGGCTACACCTTC	CASSQGGGYGYTF